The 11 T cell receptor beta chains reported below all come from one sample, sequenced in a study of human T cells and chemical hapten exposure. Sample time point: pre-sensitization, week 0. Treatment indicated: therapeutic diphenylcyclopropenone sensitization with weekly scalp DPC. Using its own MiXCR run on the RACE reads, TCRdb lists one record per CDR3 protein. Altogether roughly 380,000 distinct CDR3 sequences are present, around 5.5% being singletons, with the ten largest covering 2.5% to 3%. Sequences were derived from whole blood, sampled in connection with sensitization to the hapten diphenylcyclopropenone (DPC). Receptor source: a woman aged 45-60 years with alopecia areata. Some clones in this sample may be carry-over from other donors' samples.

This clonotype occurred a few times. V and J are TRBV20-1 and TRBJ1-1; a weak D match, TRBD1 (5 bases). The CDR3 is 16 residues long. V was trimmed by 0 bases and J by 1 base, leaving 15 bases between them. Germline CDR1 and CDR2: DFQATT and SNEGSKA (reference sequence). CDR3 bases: TGCAGTGCTAGAGACGTCGTTTCCGGGACGAACACTGAAGCTTTCTTT. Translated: CSARDVVSGTNTEAFF.

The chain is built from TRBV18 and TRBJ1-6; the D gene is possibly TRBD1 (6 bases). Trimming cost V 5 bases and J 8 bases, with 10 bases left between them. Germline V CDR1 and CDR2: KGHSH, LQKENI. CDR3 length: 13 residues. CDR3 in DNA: TGTGCCAGCTCAGACAACAGGGATTCACCCCTCCACTTT. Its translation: CASSDNRDSPLHF.

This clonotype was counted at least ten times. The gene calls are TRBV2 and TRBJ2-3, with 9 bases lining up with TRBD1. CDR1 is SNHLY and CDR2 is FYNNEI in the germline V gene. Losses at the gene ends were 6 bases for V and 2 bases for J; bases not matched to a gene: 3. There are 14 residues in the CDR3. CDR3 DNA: TGTGCCAGCAGAGGGGACAGGGACACAGATACGCAGTATTTT. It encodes CASRGDRDTDTQYF. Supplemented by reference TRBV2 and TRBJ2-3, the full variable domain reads EPEVTQTPSHQVTQMGQEVILRCVPISNHLYFYWYRQILGQKVEFLVSFYNNEISEKSEIFDDQFSVERPDGSNFTLKIRSTKLEDSAMYFCASRGDRDTDTQYFGPGTRLTVL.

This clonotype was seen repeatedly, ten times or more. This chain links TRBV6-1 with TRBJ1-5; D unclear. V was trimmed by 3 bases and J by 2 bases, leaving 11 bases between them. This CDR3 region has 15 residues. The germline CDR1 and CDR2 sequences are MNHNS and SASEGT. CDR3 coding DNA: TGTGCCAGCAGTGATGTAGACTTCGGCAATCAGCCCCAGCATTTT. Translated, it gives CASSDVDFGNQPQHF.

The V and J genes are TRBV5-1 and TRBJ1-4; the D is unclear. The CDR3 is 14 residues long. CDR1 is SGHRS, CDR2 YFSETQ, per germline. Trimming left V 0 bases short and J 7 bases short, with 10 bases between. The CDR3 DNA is TGCGCCAGCAGCTTGGTGGCAGGAGGTGAAAAACTGTTTTTT. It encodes CASSLVAGGEKLFF. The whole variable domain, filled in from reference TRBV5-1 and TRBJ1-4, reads KAGVTQTPRYLIKTRGQQVTLSCSPISGHRSVSWYQQTPGQGLQFLFEYFSETQRNKGNFPGRFSGRQFSNSRSEMNVSTLELGDSALYLCASSLVAGGEKLFFGSGTQLSVL.

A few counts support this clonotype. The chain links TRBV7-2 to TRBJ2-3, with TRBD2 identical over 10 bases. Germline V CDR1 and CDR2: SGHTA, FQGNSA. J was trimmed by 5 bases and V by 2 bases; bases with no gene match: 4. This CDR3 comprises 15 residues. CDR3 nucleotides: TGTGCCAGCAGCTTACCTAGCGGGGGTGAAGATACGCAGTATTTT. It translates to CASSLPSGGEDTQYF.

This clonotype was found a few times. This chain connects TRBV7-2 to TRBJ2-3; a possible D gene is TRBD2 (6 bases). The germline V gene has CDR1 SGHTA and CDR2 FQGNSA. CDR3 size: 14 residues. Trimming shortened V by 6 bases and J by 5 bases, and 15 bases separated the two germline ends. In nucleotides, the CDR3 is TGTGCCAGCAGTTCTACCGGGAGTAAAGATACGCAGTATTTT. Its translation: CASSSTGSKDTQYF. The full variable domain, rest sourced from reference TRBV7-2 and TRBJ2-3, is GAGVSQSPSNKVTEKGKDVELRCDPISGHTALYWYRQSLGQGLEFLIYFQGNSAPDKSGLPSDRFSAERTGGSVSTLTIQRTQQEDSAVYLCASSSTGSKDTQYFGPGTRLTVL.

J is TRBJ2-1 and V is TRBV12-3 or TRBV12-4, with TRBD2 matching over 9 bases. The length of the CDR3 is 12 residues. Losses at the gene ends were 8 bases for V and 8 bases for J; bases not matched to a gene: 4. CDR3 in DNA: TGTGCCAGCCGGGCGGGGGGGTATGAGCAGTTCTTC. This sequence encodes CASRAGGYEQFF.

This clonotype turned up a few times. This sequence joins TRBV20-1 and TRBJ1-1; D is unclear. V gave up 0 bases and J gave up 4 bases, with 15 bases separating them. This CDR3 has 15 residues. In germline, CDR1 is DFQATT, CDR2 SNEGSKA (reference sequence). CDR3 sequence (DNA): TGCAGTGCTAGAGACGGCGCTAAATGGGGCACTGAAGCTTTCTTT. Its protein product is CSARDGAKWGTEAFF.

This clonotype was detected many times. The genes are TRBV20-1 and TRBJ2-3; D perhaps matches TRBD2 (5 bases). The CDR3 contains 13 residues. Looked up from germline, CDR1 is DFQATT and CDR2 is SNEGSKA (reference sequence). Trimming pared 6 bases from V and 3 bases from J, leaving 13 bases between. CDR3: CSALLGFTDTQYF. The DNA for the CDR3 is TGCAGTGCACTACTAGGGTTTACAGATACGCAGTATTTT.

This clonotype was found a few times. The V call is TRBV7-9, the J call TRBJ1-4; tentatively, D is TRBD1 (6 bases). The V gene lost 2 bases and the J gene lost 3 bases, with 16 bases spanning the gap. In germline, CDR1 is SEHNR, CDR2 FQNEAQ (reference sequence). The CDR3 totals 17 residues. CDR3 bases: TGTGCCAGCAGCTTACCACTCCACAGGGCCTCTAATGAAAAACTGTTTTTT. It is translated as CASSLPLHRASNEKLFF.